The clone carrying this T cell receptor (beta chain) was counted once. After removal of 2 bases from V and 5 bases from J, the junction contained 8 bases not matched to a gene. Germline lookup yields CDR1 PRHDT and CDR2 FYEKMQ (reference sequence). The CDR3 runs 15 residues. The sample originates from a study of blood T cell repertoires in COVID-19. Clones were read by immunoSEQ multiplex PCR, and TCRdb kept only the in-frame ones, dropping some. The sample holds more than 150,000 clones, around 84% seen once. The sequenced sample was peripheral blood. The genes are TRBV13 and TRBJ2-7; the match to TRBD2 covers 8 bases. The TCR comes from a man aged 25-45 years with active or convalescent COVID-19. The CDR3 here is CASSLNGGRKDEQYF. The CDR3 coding sequence is TGTGCCAGCAGCTTAAACGGCGGGAGGAAAGACGAGCAGTACTTC. The whole variable domain, filled in from reference TRBV13 and TRBJ2-7, reads AAGVIQSPRHLIKEKRETATLKCYPIPRHDTVYWYQQGPGQDPQFLISFYEKMQSDKGSIPDRFSAQQFSDYHSELNMSSLELGDSALYFCASSLNGGRKDEQYFGPGTRLTVT.